A selection of T cell receptor beta chains follows, all from one sample in a study of T cell repertoires in cytomegalovirus infection. Their antigen targets remain unknown. Via MiXCR, TCRdb re-called the reads, giving one row per CDR3 protein. The top ten hold 45% to 60% of the sample, which has some 150,000 distinct CDR3 sequences, approximately 30% seen once. Sequences were derived from CD8+ T cells from cultured PBMCs, sampled from culture after CMV antigen stimulation. These receptor sequences come from a human donor in good health (CMV status not recorded). Some clones in this sample may be carry-over from other donors' samples. Both conserved end residues are part of each CDR3. D genes are given only for firm matches. Clone sizes are given selectively: once, few, many, or a class where the clone is expanded.

D,V,J,size,CDR3,DNA
NA,TRBV2,TRBJ2-1,NA,CASSDGQGYNEQFF,TGTGCCAGCAGTGATGGGCAGGGGTACAATGAGCAGTTCTTC
TRBD1,TRBV14,TRBJ1-2,NA,CASSQAGQRSYYGYTF,TGTGCCAGCAGCCAAGCGGGACAGAGGAGCTACTATGGCTACACCTTC
NA,TRBV5-6,TRBJ2-1,few,CASSYDRGFEYNEQFF,TGTGCCAGCAGCTACGACCGGGGGTTCGAATACAATGAGCAGTTCTTC
NA,TRBV27,TRBJ2-7,NA,CASSPDGEWYEQYF,TGTGCCAGCAGTCCGGACGGAGAATGGTACGAGCAGTACTTC
NA,TRBV2,TRBJ2-1,few,CASSFMGEQFF,TGTGCCAGCAGTTTTATGGGTGAGCAGTTCTTC
TRBD2,TRBV12-3/TRBV12-4,TRBJ2-7,few,CASSLAGGGAYEEQYF,TGTGCCAGCAGTTTAGCGGGCGGGGGGGCCTATGAAGAGCAGTACTTC
NA,TRBV11-2,TRBJ1-1,few,CASSFEGTEAFF,TGTGCCAGCAGCTTCGAAGGCACTGAAGCTTTCTTT
NA,TRBV6-5,TRBJ1-1,many,CASSYNEGTEAFF,TGTGCCAGCAGTTACAACGAGGGCACTGAAGCTTTCTTT
TRBD1,TRBV20-1,TRBJ2-7,few,CSAWTGSSYEQYF,TGCAGTGCCTGGACAGGCAGCTCCTACGAGCAGTACTTC
NA,TRBV11-2,TRBJ2-5,NA,CASTLRVGETQYF,TGTGCCAGCACTTTGAGGGTGGGGGAGACCCAGTACTTC
NA,TRBV11-1,TRBJ2-1,NA,CASSFQTGPYNEQFF,TGTGCCAGCAGCTTCCAAACCGGTCCCTACAATGAGCAGTTCTTC
TRBD1,TRBV28,TRBJ1-2,few,CASSLTGTGNYGYTF,TGTGCCAGCAGTTTAACCGGGACAGGGAACTATGGCTACACCTTC
TRBD1,TRBV12-3/TRBV12-4,TRBJ2-7,many,CASRDRDRAYEQYF,TGTGCCAGCAGGGACCGGGACAGGGCCTACGAGCAGTACTTC
NA,TRBV19,TRBJ1-1,NA,CASSIGFGVMNTEAFF,TGTGCCAGTAGTATAGGGTTCGGAGTAATGAACACTGAAGCTTTCTTT
NA,TRBV5-6,TRBJ2-7,NA,CASSLIGGEGGQYF,TGTGCCAGCAGCTTGATTGGGGGCGAAGGAGGGCAGTACTTC
TRBD1,TRBV6-1,TRBJ1-5,NA,CASSVNRGSSNQPQHF,TGTGCCAGCAGTGTCAACAGGGGGAGTAGCAATCAGCCCCAGCATTTT
TRBD2,TRBV12-3/TRBV12-4,TRBJ2-1,few,CASYSGGSYNEQFF,TGTGCCAGTTATAGCGGGGGGTCTTACAATGAGCAGTTCTTC
NA,TRBV6-8,TRBJ2-1,once,CASSYSAGTVYNEQFF,TGTGCCAGCAGTTACTCCGCGGGGACAGTATACAATGAGCAGTTCTTC
TRBD1,TRBV5-6,TRBJ1-3,NA,CASSLGQGANTIYF,TGTGCCAGCAGCTTGGGGCAGGGGGCAAACACCATATATTTT
NA,TRBV27,TRBJ2-7,few,CASSPGADEQYF,TGTGCCAGCAGTCCCGGAGCAGACGAGCAGTACTTC
TRBD2,TRBV7-9,TRBJ2-3,NA,CASTRTGLAARTDAQYF,TGTGCCAGCACCCGAACGGGACTAGCGGCCCGCACAGATGCGCAGTATTTT
TRBD1,TRBV5-4,TRBJ2-1,NA,CASSLGGQDEQFF,TGTGCCAGCAGCTTAGGGGGACAGGATGAGCAGTTCTTC
TRBD2,TRBV27,TRBJ2-4,NA,CASSPTSGGVKNIQYF,TGTGCCAGCAGTCCGACTAGCGGGGGAGTCAAAAACATTCAGTACTTC
NA,TRBV7-6,TRBJ1-3,few,CASSLGRGNTIYF,TGTGCCAGCAGCTTGGGCAGGGGTAACACCATATATTTT